These 32 T cell receptor beta chains share one sample of origin, sequenced in a study of monozygotic twins with inflammatory bowel disease. TCRdb reprocessed the 5' RACE reads, keeping one entry per CDR3 protein, no DNA. The sample includes around 150,000 distinct CDR3 sequences. Sequences were obtained from blood. The receptors originated from a human donor with ulcerative colitis or Crohn's disease, or a healthy co-twin of an affected twin (not recorded which).

The CDR3 is CASSEDGGWDTEAFF. This chain joins TRBV6-1 and TRBJ1-1. The CDR3 extends over 15 amino acids. Germline lookup yields CDR1 MNHNS and CDR2 SASEGT.

V and J are TRBV5-1 and TRBJ2-3; there is no DNA to check the TCRdb D call of TRBD1. This CDR3 spans 14 amino acids. Looked up from germline, CDR1 is SGHRS and CDR2 is YFSETQ. The CDR3 sequence: CASREDRVSDTQYF.

The genes are TRBV7-8 and TRBJ2-7; as DNA is missing, the TRBD2 call by TCRdb cannot be tested. From germline, CDR1 is SGHVS and CDR2 FQNEAQ. The CDR3 extends over 16 amino acids. CDR3 loop: CASSDAPLGGLDEQYF. The whole variable domain, filled in from reference TRBV7-8 and TRBJ2-7, reads GAGVSQSPRYKVAKRGQDVALRCDPISGHVSLFWYQQALGQGPEFLTYFQNEAQLDKSGLPSDRFFAERPEGSVSTLKIQRTQQEDSAVYLCASSDAPLGGLDEQYFGPGTRLTVT.

The rearrangement links TRBV29-1 to TRBJ1-1; absent DNA, TCRdb's TRBD1 call cannot be checked. The CDR3 is 13 residues long. Germline CDR1 SQVTM, CDR2 ANQGSEA. The CDR3 protein is CSVGWGPDTEAFF.

The rearrangement links TRBV27 to TRBJ2-7; TCRdb names TRBD1, which stays unverified in the absence of DNA. Germline values: CDR1 MNHEY, CDR2 SMNVEV (reference sequence). The CDR3 is 17 residues long. The chain's CDR3 is CASSLYFRGQGSGEQYF.

The rearrangement uses TRBV5-6 and TRBJ2-5. Germline V gene data show CDR1 as SGHDT and CDR2 as YYEEEE. This CDR3 contains 14 residues. The CDR3 loop is CASSLNLIGETQYF. The whole variable domain, remainder taken from reference TRBV5-6 and TRBJ2-5, is DAGVTQSPTHLIKTRGQQVTLRCSPKSGHDTVSWYQQALGQGPQFIFQYYEEEERQRGNFPDRFSGHQFPNYSSELNVNALLLGDSALYLCASSLNLIGETQYFGPGTRLLVL.

The chain links TRBV12-3 or TRBV12-4 to TRBJ1-5; TCRdb's D call of TRBD1 is untestable without DNA. This CDR3 region has 15 residues. The CDR3 spells CASSRGTGVSAPQHF.

The V gene is TRBV6-5, the J gene TRBJ2-6; TCRdb proposes TRBD1, but this gene call is untestable without DNA. CDR1 is MNHEY, CDR2 SVGAGI, per germline. There are 17 residues in the CDR3. The CDR3 is CASSYDSGGSGANVLTF.

Here the CDR3 reads CAIRAARETDTQYF. The chain uses TRBV10-3 and TRBJ2-3; checking the TCRdb D call of TRBD2 is not possible without DNA. The CDR3 consists of 14 residues. Germline CDR1 ENHRY, CDR2 SYGVKD.

V usage is TRBV14 and J usage is TRBJ1-1; TCRdb gives TRBD1 as the D gene, but with no DNA this cannot be confirmed. The CDR3 runs 15 residues. CDR1 is SGHDN, CDR2 FVKESK, per germline. This CDR3 reads CASSATGYGDTEAFF.

The CDR3 here is CASSMEIWAGQETQYF. This sequence joins TRBV19 and TRBJ2-5. From germline, CDR1 is LNHDA and CDR2 SQIVND (reference sequence). The CDR3 length is 16 residues.

This rearrangement joins TRBV6-5 to TRBJ2-3; without DNA, the TCRdb call of TRBD1 cannot be checked. Germline CDR1 is MNHEY and CDR2 is SVGAGI. There are 14 residues in the CDR3. The CDR3 region is CASSWDSLGDTQYF.

This sequence joins TRBV14 and TRBJ1-4. This CDR3 is 13 amino acids long. Germline-derived CDR1 and CDR2 are SGHDN and FVKESK. CDR3 residues: CASSQLNDEKLFF.

The chain recombines TRBV5-6 with TRBJ2-1; TCRdb proposes TRBD2, but this gene call is untestable without DNA. The CDR3 runs 15 residues. Per the germline V gene, CDR1 is SGHDT and CDR2 is YYEEEE. CDR3 loop: CASTLGLAGRNEQFF. Full variable domain (rest looked up from reference TRBV5-6 and TRBJ2-1): DAGVTQSPTHLIKTRGQQVTLRCSPKSGHDTVSWYQQALGQGPQFIFQYYEEEERQRGNFPDRFSGHQFPNYSSELNVNALLLGDSALYLCASTLGLAGRNEQFFGPGTRLTVL.

The chain employs TRBV5-1 and TRBJ2-7. The CDR3 runs to 13 residues. Germline V gives CDR1 SGHRS, CDR2 YFSETQ. CDR3 sequence reads: CASSLQRFDEQYF.

This chain joins TRBV7-3 and TRBJ1-4; TCRdb selects TRBD1, and the lack of DNA leaves this call unchecked. Germline lookup yields CDR1 SGHTA and CDR2 FQGTGA. This CDR3 contains 16 residues. This CDR3 reads CASSLNPRGTNEKLFF.

Here the CDR3 reads CASRSLGGSGSRETQYF. The chain combines TRBV6-1 with TRBJ2-5; the TCRdb D gene call, TRBD2, has no DNA to confirm it. Germline CDR1 and CDR2: MNHNS and SASEGT. The CDR3 totals 17 residues.

V is TRBV6-1 and J is TRBJ1-5. The CDR3 covers 14 residues. CDR1 and CDR2 (germline): MNHNS, SASEGT. CDR3 protein: CASSERGGSQPQHF.

V is TRBV6-5 and J is TRBJ2-7. The CDR3 is made up of 14 amino acids. Germline CDR1 reads MNHEY; CDR2 reads SVGAGI. CDR3 region: CASSYLREFHEQYF.

V and J are TRBV7-9 and TRBJ2-1. Germline V gene lookup returns CDR1 SEHNR and CDR2 FQNEAQ (reference sequence). The CDR3 spans 12 residues. The CDR3 loop reads CASSLVLNEQFF.

The V and J genes are TRBV7-9 and TRBJ1-1; the D call of TRBD1 rests on TCRdb alone, since no DNA is present to check it. CDR3 length: 14 residues. The germline V gene encodes CDR1 SEHNR and CDR2 FQNEAQ (reference sequence). The CDR3: CASSLEGTGGKAFF.

The V call is TRBV7-2, the J call TRBJ2-1; TCRdb lists TRBD2, though no DNA is available to test this call. This CDR3 region has 15 residues. Germline values: CDR1 SGHTA, CDR2 FQGNSA. The chain's CDR3 is CASSPGGIWSNEQFF.

The chain couples TRBV19 to TRBJ1-4; with no DNA, the TCRdb D assignment of TRBD1 cannot be verified. The CDR3 consists of 15 residues. The germline V gene has CDR1 LNHDA and CDR2 SQIVND (reference sequence). CDR3: CASSPPGTTNEKLFF.

The chain is built from TRBV4-3 and TRBJ1-1; TCRdb lists TRBD1, though no DNA is available to test this call. CDR3 size: 15 residues. From germline, CDR1 is LGHNA and CDR2 YSLEER. CDR3 sequence reads: CASSQDRGRGTEAFF.

This chain connects TRBV19 to TRBJ1-1; TCRdb's D call of TRBD1 is untestable without DNA. This CDR3 region has 15 residues. CDR1 is LNHDA, CDR2 SQIVND, per germline (reference sequence). The CDR3 is CASSMGTGGGTEAFF.

This CDR3 is CASSQDGGEDTEAFF. This chain links TRBV4-3 with TRBJ1-1. CDR1 is LGHNA, CDR2 YSLEER, per germline. The CDR3 sequence is 15 residues long.

The gene calls are TRBV7-9 and TRBJ2-4; the TCRdb call, TRBD2, lacks DNA for checking. The CDR3 loop spans 15 amino acids. CDR1 is SEHNR and CDR2 is FQNEAQ in the germline V gene (reference sequence). Here the CDR3 reads CASSSALAEKNIQYF.

The chain is built from TRBV6-2 or TRBV6-3 and TRBJ2-3. The CDR3 runs to 11 residues. In germline, CDR1 is MNHEY, CDR2 SVGEGT. The CDR3 here is CASSIADTQYF.

This chain links TRBV20-1 with TRBJ2-1; TCRdb selects TRBD1, and the lack of DNA leaves this call unchecked. Germline values: CDR1 DFQATT, CDR2 SNEGSKA (reference sequence). The CDR3 runs 12 residues. The CDR3 sequence: CSASLPGSEQFF.

The V call is TRBV11-2, the J call TRBJ2-1. The germline CDR1 and CDR2 sequences are SGHAT and FQNNGV. CDR3 length: 16 residues. The chain's CDR3 is CASSLDKGSSYNGQFF. Together with reference TRBV11-2 and TRBJ2-1, the CDR3 gives the full variable domain: EAGVAQSPRYKIIEKRQSVAFWCNPISGHATLYWYQQILGQGPKLLIQFQNNGVVDDSQLPKDRFSAERLKGVDSTLKIQPAKLEDSAVYLCASSLDKGSSYNGQFFGPGTRLTVL.

This chain links TRBV12-3 or TRBV12-4 with TRBJ2-2; TCRdb returns TRBD2, unconfirmable since there is no DNA. The CDR3 has 15 amino acids. The CDR3 reads CASRGPQGDTGELFF.

J is TRBJ2-1 and V is TRBV19; there is no DNA to check the TCRdb D call of TRBD1. Germline V CDR1 and CDR2: LNHDA, SQIVND (reference sequence). This CDR3 region has 16 residues. CDR3 residues: CASSPLPGQGDNEQFF.